Presented here are 26 T cell receptor beta chains from one specimen sequenced in a study of blood T cells in healthy people across ages. Then a second PCR, running about 6 to 12 cycles, was carried out with a sample-barcoded 5' primer and a J-beta primer mix. TCRdb analysed the 5' RACE reads with MiXCR anew, one entry per CDR3 protein. The sample lists about 1.6 million distinct CDR3 sequences; 30% to 40% were seen once. Sequencing was carried out using blood. These receptors came from a woman aged 25 to 45 in good health.

The J gene is TRBJ1-4, the V gene TRBV20-1, with 7 bases fitting TRBD1. CDR1 DFQATT and CDR2 SNEGSKA come from the germline V gene (reference sequence). This CDR3 comprises 14 residues. The J segment lost 0 bases and the V segment lost 3 bases, leaving 1 base of the junction unmatched. The DNA of the CDR3 is TGCAGTGCTAGGGGACAGCCAACTAATGAAAAACTGTTTTTT. This sequence encodes CSARGQPTNEKLFF.

This sequence joins TRBV30 and TRBJ2-7, with TRBD1 matching over 10 bases. V lost 5 bases and J lost 3; bases outside the gene matches: 1. CDR1 GTSNPN and CDR2 SVGIG come from the germline V gene (reference sequence). This CDR3 is built from 12 residues. The CDR3 sequence is CAWGTGVYEQYF. For the CDR3, the DNA is TGTGCCTGGGGGACAGGGGTCTACGAGCAGTACTTC.

The V gene is TRBV2, the J gene TRBJ2-5; D unclear. V gave up 7 bases and J gave up 2 bases, with 17 bases separating them. Germline CDR1 reads SNHLY; CDR2 reads FYNNEI. The CDR3 length is 15 residues. The CDR3 nucleotides read TGTGCCAGCAATTTCCGGTCGGATCCGCAAGAGACCCAGTACTTC. This encodes CASNFRSDPQETQYF.

The genes are TRBV5-5 and TRBJ2-5; a possible D gene is TRBD1 (6 bases). The CDR3 contains 15 residues. Germline CDR1 reads SGHKS; CDR2 reads YYEKEE (reference sequence). Deletions cut 3 bases from V and 4 bases from J, with 16 bases between. Here the CDR3 DNA reads TGTGCCAGCAGCTCCCCGAGGGGGTTCCCAGAGACCCAGTACTTC. This sequence encodes CASSSPRGFPETQYF.

CDR3 in DNA: TGCAGTGCCGAAAGAGGACAGGGGAGGCTCTATGGCTACACCTTC. It encodes CSAERGQGRLYGYTF. The V call is TRBV20-1, the J call TRBJ1-2; TRBD1 matches at 9 bases. Germline loops: CDR1 DFQATT, CDR2 SNEGSKA (reference sequence). J lost 4 bases, V lost 6 bases, and 12 bases had no gene match. This CDR3 comprises 15 residues.

This clonotype has only one observation. V is TRBV11-2 and J is TRBJ2-1; either TRBD1 or TRBD2 may fit D (6 bases each). CDR3 size: 16 residues. Germline loops: CDR1 SGHAT, CDR2 FQNNGV. The V end was cut by 5 bases, the J end by 6 bases, with 20 bases between. This CDR3 reads CASSRNVGGASNEQFF. The DNA for the CDR3 is TGTGCCAGCAGCCGGAATGTGGGGGGCGCCTCCAATGAGCAGTTCTTC.

The chain uses TRBV5-1 and TRBJ2-5, with 11 bases fitting TRBD2. Germline CDR1 and CDR2: SGHRS and YFSETQ. The V and J ends lost 4 bases and 5 bases, in that order; junction bases with no gene match: 7. The CDR3 is 15 amino acids. For the CDR3, the DNA is TGCGCCAGCAGCCCTACTAGCGGGAGTATGGAGACCCAGTACTTC. Translated: CASSPTSGSMETQYF.

The chain combines TRBV30 with TRBJ1-2; 8 bases agree with TRBD1. The V gene's germline CDR1 is GTSNPN and CDR2 SVGIG (reference sequence). CDR3 size: 15 residues. The junction had 13 bases not matched to a gene; V was cut back by 4 bases and J by 6 bases. This CDR3 reads CAWTLGDRGDHGYTF. CDR3 DNA sequence: TGTGCCTGGACCCTTGGTGACAGGGGAGATCATGGCTACACCTTC.

The chain has TRBV20-1 and TRBJ2-3; 8 bases line up with TRBD2. The trim removed 3 bases at V and 1 base at J, leaving 6 bases unmatched. The CDR3 is 15 amino acids. Germline V gene sequence: CDR1 DFQATT, CDR2 SNEGSKA (reference sequence). This CDR3 reads CSARAGGSGTDTQYF. CDR3 bases: TGCAGTGCTAGGGCGGGGGGCAGTGGCACAGATACGCAGTATTTT.

The sample holds many counts of this clonotype. This sequence joins TRBV29-1 and TRBJ1-1, with D possibly being TRBD1 (6 bases). Per the germline V gene, CDR1 is SQVTM and CDR2 is ANQGSEA. This CDR3 contains 12 residues. V lost 2 bases and J lost 7, with 11 bases in between. CDR3 nucleotide sequence: TGCAGCGTTGAACGGGGGGCAGGTGAAGCTTTCTTT. Translated: CSVERGAGEAFF.

J is TRBJ2-7 and V is TRBV6-5; a possible D gene is TRBD1 (6 bases). Trimming left V 6 bases short and J 3 bases short, with 12 bases between. The CDR3 runs to 13 residues. CDR1 is MNHEY and CDR2 is SVGAGI in the germline V gene. CDR3 residues: CASRDSPYYEQYF. The DNA of the CDR3 is TGTGCCAGCAGGGACAGCCCGTACTACGAGCAGTACTTC.

V is TRBV7-2 and J is TRBJ2-1, with D uncertain. The germline gives CDR1 SGHTA, CDR2 FQGNSA. The CDR3 has 14 amino acids. Between the trimmed V and J ends, which lost 3 bases and 10 bases, there was a span of 16 bases. The CDR3: CASSFLGRLQEQFF. In DNA form, the CDR3 reads TGTGCCAGCAGCTTTTTGGGTAGGCTCCAAGAGCAGTTCTTC.

Here the CDR3 reads CASSRGQDSNQPQHF. The CDR3 DNA is TGTGCCAGCAGCCGGGGACAAGATAGCAATCAGCCCCAGCATTTT. This chain links TRBV9 with TRBJ1-5; tentative D call: TRBD1 (6 bases). V was shortened by 4 bases and J by 0 bases, with 11 bases between the two germline ends. This CDR3 spans 15 amino acids. CDR1 is SGDLS and CDR2 is YYNGEE in the germline V gene.

This chain joins TRBV5-5 and TRBJ1-1, with D possibly matching TRBD1 (5 bases). Between the trimmed V and J ends, which lost 4 bases and 10 bases, there was a span of 11 bases. Germline V gives CDR1 SGHKS, CDR2 YYEKEE (reference sequence). This CDR3 has 11 residues. The CDR3 nucleotides are TGTGCCAGCAGCGGGGACCCGAGAGCTTTCTTT. Residues: CASSGDPRAFF.

There are many counts of this clonotype. This chain uses TRBV12-3 or TRBV12-4 with TRBJ2-7, with D maybe TRBD2 (6 bases). Trimming left V 6 bases short and J 5 bases short, with 11 bases between. This CDR3 has 12 residues. CDR3 loop: CASSLRGDEQYF. The CDR3 DNA is TGTGCCAGCAGCCTTCGCGGGGACGAGCAGTACTTC.

The chain employs TRBV4-1 and TRBJ2-3; D unresolved. Trimming pared 4 bases from V and 2 bases from J, leaving 13 bases between. Germline lookup yields CDR1 MGHRA and CDR2 YSYEKL. CDR3 length: 15 amino acids. CDR3 sequence (DNA): TGCGCCAGCAGCCCCTTGGATTGGTACACAGATACGCAGTATTTT. It translates to CASSPLDWYTDTQYF.

The sample holds one count of this clonotype. The J gene is TRBJ2-5, the V gene TRBV14; no reliable D call. Germline V gene lookup returns CDR1 SGHDN and CDR2 FVKESK. This CDR3 contains 16 residues. Deletions cut 4 bases from V and 0 bases from J, with 15 bases between. The DNA of the CDR3 is TGTGCCAGCAGCCCTCCTTCCGGGTTGTACCAAGAGACCCAGTACTTC. Protein product: CASSPPSGLYQETQYF. Combining the CDR3 with reference TRBV14 and TRBJ2-5 gives the whole variable domain EAGVTQFPSHSVIEKGQTVTLRCDPISGHDNLYWYRRVMGKEIKFLLHFVKESKQDESGMPNNRFLAERTGGTYSTLKVQPAELEDSGVYFCASSPPSGLYQETQYFGPGTRLLVL.

This clonotype was detected only a few times. V and J are TRBV20-1 and TRBJ2-1, with a tentative D call TRBD2 (6 bases). With 6 bases removed from V and 0 bases from J, the gap between germline ends came to 15 bases. Germline V gene sequence: CDR1 DFQATT, CDR2 SNEGSKA (reference sequence). The CDR3 consists of 15 residues. The CDR3 bases are TGCAGTGCGGGGGGTTACCTTAGCTCCTACAATGAGCAGTTCTTC. Encoded protein: CSAGGYLSSYNEQFF.

The J gene is TRBJ2-1, the V gene TRBV28; 7 bases are shared with TRBD2. The end of the DNA fits TRBJ2-7 better, so the J call may be wrong. There are 15 residues in the CDR3. Germline CDR1 MDHEN, CDR2 SYDVKM. The CDR3 bases are TGTGCCAGCGCCAGCACGGGACTACTATACAATGAGCAGTACTTC. This encodes CASASTGLLYNEQYF.

V is TRBV5-1 and J is TRBJ2-1, with 11 bases aligning to TRBD1. CDR3 length equals 16 residues. The germline V gene encodes CDR1 SGHRS and CDR2 YFSETQ. Unmatched junction bases numbered 9, after V lost 0 bases and J lost 10 bases. The CDR3 nucleotides are TGCGCCAGCAGCTTGGTCCGGGACAGGGGGTCCGGGGAGCAGTTCTTC. Its protein is CASSLVRDRGSGEQFF.

This clonotype appeared a single time. The gene calls are TRBV10-1 and TRBJ2-3; no definite D call. The CDR3 is made up of 13 amino acids. CDR1 is WNHNN and CDR2 is SYGVQD in the germline V gene (reference sequence). V lost 4 bases and J 2 bases, leaving 7 bases between the germline ends. As DNA, the CDR3 is TGCGCCAGCAGTGGCTACTTCACAGATACGCAGTATTTT. It yields the protein CASSGYFTDTQYF.

This sequence joins TRBV21-1 and TRBJ1-1. TRBV21-1 is a documented pseudogene. This CDR3 is built from 19 residues. As DNA, the CDR3 is TGTGCCAGCAGCAAAAGCCCGCTCGTGACAGCAAAGAAATGCACTGAAGCTTTCTTT. Protein product: CASSKSPLVTAKKCTEAFF.

This clonotype was observed a handful of times. The V gene is TRBV29-1, the J gene TRBJ1-2; 8 bases align to TRBD1. The CDR3 is made up of 12 amino acids. The ends lost 2 bases at V and 4 bases at J; junction bases unmatched: 0. Germline V lookup: CDR1 SQVTM, CDR2 ANQGSEA. CDR3 amino acids: CSVETGGYGYTF. The CDR3, as DNA: TGCAGCGTTGAAACAGGGGGCTATGGCTACACCTTC.

This clonotype has a handful of counts. V usage is TRBV5-1 and J usage is TRBJ2-2; a weak D match, TRBD2 (5 bases). The ends were cut back, 5 bases at V and 0 bases at J, with 11 bases in the middle. CDR1 SGHRS and CDR2 YFSETQ come from the germline V gene. The CDR3 consists of 15 residues. DNA of the CDR3: TGCGCCAGCAGGTCCGCGGACTCGAACACCGGGGAGCTGTTTTTT. Translating it yields CASRSADSNTGELFF.

This clonotype was counted between two and nine times. CDR3 in DNA: TGTGCCAGCAGGGGGGGTGGCAGCGGTACCGGGGAGCTGTTTTTT. Amino acids: CASRGGGSGTGELFF. The V call is TRBV12-3 or TRBV12-4, the J call TRBJ2-2; D possibly corresponds to TRBD2 (6 bases). Trimming shortened V by 6 bases and J by 5 bases, and 16 bases separated the two germline ends. CDR3 size: 15 residues.

The genes are TRBV11-1 and TRBJ1-2; D call uncertain. The CDR3 contains 13 residues. Germline V gives CDR1 SGHAT, CDR2 FQDESV (reference sequence). V lost 0 bases and J lost 6, with 8 bases in between. CDR3 protein: CASSLAESNGYTF. The CDR3 DNA reads TGTGCCAGCAGCTTAGCGGAGTCCAATGGCTACACCTTC.